A selection of T cell receptor beta chains follows, all from one sample in a study of blood T cell repertoires in COVID-19. The method was immunoSEQ multiplex PCR; TCRdb's version includes in-frame clones alone and lacks a portion of them. The sample records 55,000 to 85,000 clones, 88% being singletons. Sequenced: peripheral blood. The receptors derive from a human donor in a cohort sampled during active COVID-19. Both conserved end residues are part of each CDR3. The order of the fields is clone size, J gene, D gene, V gene, CDR3 DNA, CDR3 protein. A D gene is named only where the DNA matches it firmly. Not every row has a clone size; where given, it reads once, few, many or a size class.

>NA|TRBJ2-2|NA|TRBV5-1
TGCGCCAGCAGCTTGACAGATACCGGGGAGCTGTTTTTT
CASSLTDTGELFF
>NA|TRBJ1-5|NA|TRBV5-5
TGTGCCAGCAGCTCCAGGGTAGGGAGCAATCAGCCCCAGCATTTT
CASSSRVGSNQPQHF
>NA|TRBJ1-5|NA|TRBV21-1
TGTGCCAGCAGCCCCCACAGGGATCAGCCCCAGCATTTT
CASSPHRDQPQHF
>NA|TRBJ1-1|NA|TRBV15
TGTGCCACCAGCAGAGATCTACACAGGGATAGCACTGAAGCTTTCTTT
CATSRDLHRDSTEAFF
>few|TRBJ2-1|TRBD2|TRBV29-1
TGCAGCGTTGAAGATAATTTGAGGGGCGGGACTAGCGGCCTCAATGAGCAGTTCTTC
CSVEDNLRGGTSGLNEQFF
>NA|TRBJ2-2|TRBD2|TRBV9
TGTGCCAGCAGCGTACAGAGCGGGGGGGCCGGTGGGGAGCTGTTTTTT
CASSVQSGGAGGELFF
>NA|TRBJ2-7|TRBD1|TRBV24-1
TGTGCCACCAGTGAAAAGACAGGGGTTTCATACGAGCAGTACTTC
CATSEKTGVSYEQYF
>NA|TRBJ1-1|NA|TRBV6-4
TGTGCCAGCAGTGACTCTCTTGACAGGTACACTGAAGCTTTCTTT
CASSDSLDRYTEAFF
>NA|TRBJ2-2|TRBD1|TRBV28
TGTGCCAGCAGTTTAGGGACAGGGGTCACCGGGGAGCTGTTTTTT
CASSLGTGVTGELFF
>NA|TRBJ2-3|TRBD2|TRBV4-3
TGCGCCAGCAGCCAAGGGACTAGCGGGGGGGTGGGAGATACGCAGTATTTT
CASSQGTSGGVGDTQYF
>NA|TRBJ2-3|TRBD2|TRBV7-6
TGTGCCAGCAGCTTAGCTTCGGGTCGCGGGAGGAGAACAGATACGCAGTATTTT
CASSLASGRGRRTDTQYF
>few|TRBJ2-6|NA|TRBV13
TGTGCCAGCAGCTTAGTACGCAGGGTTTCTGGGGCCAACGTCCTGACTTTC
CASSLVRRVSGANVLTF
>NA|TRBJ2-2|TRBD2|TRBV5-1
TGCGCCAGCCAGACTAGCGGGAGCAATACCGGGGAGCTGTTTTTT
CASQTSGSNTGELFF
>NA|TRBJ2-5|NA|TRBV6-6
TGTGCCAGCAGCCTCGGAGGGGCGGGCTTTCAGACCCAGTACTTC
CASSLGGAGFQTQYF
>NA|TRBJ2-5|TRBD2|TRBV5-1
TGCGCCAGCAGCGGACGGGACTACGAGACCCAGTACTTC
CASSGRDYETQYF
>NA|TRBJ2-5|TRBD2|TRBV7-7
TGTGCCTCCTCGCCGGGACTAGCATCACAAGAGACCCAGTACTTC
CASSPGLASQETQYF
>NA|TRBJ1-4|TRBD1|TRBV7-8
TGTGCCAGCAGCTCCCGGGACAGGGGTTTTCGTAACGAAAAACTGTTTTTT
CASSSRDRGFRNEKLFF
>NA|TRBJ1-1|NA|TRBV12-3/TRBV12-4
TGTGCCAGCAGTTTGAGAGGGGGCACTGAAGCTTTCTTT
CASSLRGGTEAFF
>NA|TRBJ2-1|TRBD2|TRBV5-1
TGCGCCAGCGCGGGGGAGGGGTACAATGAGCAGTTCTTC
CASAGEGYNEQFF
>NA|TRBJ2-3|NA|TRBV10-3
TGTGCCATCACCCCCCCTATTGTCAGCACAGATACGCAGTATTTT
CAITPPIVSTDTQYF
>NA|TRBJ1-6|NA|TRBV14
TGTGCCAGCAGCCAAGCCCGGGTGCCCCTCCACTTT
CASSQARVPLHF
>NA|TRBJ2-3|NA|TRBV7-3
TGTGCCAGCAGCTTAACGTTTTCGGGGTCCGATACGCAGTATTTT
CASSLTFSGSDTQYF
>NA|TRBJ2-3|TRBD2|TRBV6-4
TGTGCCAGCAGTGAGGGACTAGCGGGAACAGATACGCAGTATTTT
CASSEGLAGTDTQYF
>NA|TRBJ1-1|NA|TRBV6-5
TGTGCCAGCCTGGGCCCGCCGTCGGTGGCTTTCTTT
CASLGPPSVAFF
>NA|TRBJ2-3|NA|TRBV19
TGTGCCAGTAGTGTGGGTGGGGTGAGGGGGACAGATACGCAGTATTTT
CASSVGGVRGTDTQYF
>once|TRBJ2-1|TRBD2|TRBV19
TGTGCCAGTAGTTCCCCCGGGCTAGCGGGGAACTTGGAGCAGTTCTTC
CASSSPGLAGNLEQFF
>NA|TRBJ1-3|NA|TRBV14
TGTGCCAGCACCAAGGACAGCTCTGGAAACACCATATATTTT
CASTKDSSGNTIYF
>NA|TRBJ2-1|NA|TRBV28
TGTGCCAGCAGGGGGCCCAGCTCCTACAATGAGCAGTTCTTC
CASRGPSSYNEQFF
>NA|TRBJ2-1|NA|TRBV5-1
TGCGCCAGCAGTGGCCCCCGGGACTTACTCGGTAGTGAGCAGTTCTTC
CASSGPRDLLGSEQFF
>NA|TRBJ2-3|TRBD1|TRBV3-1/TRBV3-2
TGTGCCAGCAGCCCAGGTGGGACAGGGGGTTCAGATACGCAGTATTTT
CASSPGGTGGSDTQYF
>NA|TRBJ2-7|TRBD2|TRBV10-2
TGCGCCAGCAGTGGACAGCGGGAGGGCGCCTACGAGCAGTACTTC
CASSGQREGAYEQYF
>NA|TRBJ2-7|TRBD2|TRBV2
TGTGCCAGCAGGGATGGGGGACTAGCCCGCCACGAGCAGTACTTC
CASRDGGLARHEQYF
>NA|TRBJ1-2|TRBD1|TRBV6-6
TGTGCCAGCAGCAGTGGACAGGGGGCTGGCTACACCTTC
CASSSGQGAGYTF
>once|TRBJ2-7|TRBD1|TRBV2
TGTGCCAGCAGCATAAAACGACAGGGGGCTACCTACGAGCAGTACTTC
CASSIKRQGATYEQYF
>NA|TRBJ1-6|NA|TRBV4-3
TGCGCCAGCAGCCAAAGCCCTCCCGAGGATACTGATAATTCACCCCTCCACTTT
CASSQSPPEDTDNSPLHF
>NA|TRBJ1-4|TRBD1|TRBV4-3
TGCGCCAGCAGCCCGGGACAGGGGGCGCCTAATGAAAAACTGTTTTTT
CASSPGQGAPNEKLFF
>NA|TRBJ1-3|NA|TRBV27
TGTGCCAGCAGCCCTGCGGGCTCTGGAAACACCATATATTTT
CASSPAGSGNTIYF
>NA|TRBJ1-3|NA|TRBV30
TGTGCCTGGAGTGAGGCGGGGGCTGGAAACACCATATATTTT
CAWSEAGAGNTIYF
>once|TRBJ2-5|NA|TRBV7-2
TGTGCCAGCAGCTTAACCTTAGCGGTGAAGTACTTC
CASSLTLAVKYF
>NA|TRBJ2-3|NA|TRBV4-2
TGTGCCAGCAGCCAAGAAAGTGGAGGGGGCCCAGATACGCAGTATTTT
CASSQESGGGPDTQYF
>NA|TRBJ1-6|TRBD1|TRBV12-3/TRBV12-4
TGTGCCAGCAGTCGACAGGGTTCACCCCTCCACTTT
CASSRQGSPLHF
>NA|TRBJ2-7|TRBD1|TRBV27
TGTGCCAGCAGTTACTACACAGGGGCCTACGAGCAGTACTTC
CASSYYTGAYEQYF
>NA|TRBJ2-1|TRBD2|TRBV4-1
TGCGCCAGCAGCCAAACTGGAAGCGGGGGGCCGCAAAATGAGCAGTTCTTC
CASSQTGSGGPQNEQFF
>NA|TRBJ2-7|TRBD2|TRBV7-2
TGTGCCAGCAGCTTAGAGGGGACTAGCGGTACCTACGAGCAGTACTTC
CASSLEGTSGTYEQYF
>NA|TRBJ2-2|TRBD2|TRBV6-5
TGTGCCAGTGGACTAGCGTTTAACACCGGGGAGCTGTTTTTT
CASGLAFNTGELFF
>once|TRBJ2-1|TRBD2|TRBV3-1/TRBV3-2
TGTGCCAGCAGCCAGTACACTGACCTAGCGGGATGTCATGAGCAGTTCTTC
CASSQYTDLAGCHEQFF
>NA|TRBJ1-2|TRBD1|TRBV19
TGTGCCAGTAGTACGCAACCCACCGGGACAGGGGGTTATGGCTACACCTTC
CASSTQPTGTGGYGYTF
>NA|TRBJ2-2|TRBD2|TRBV5-1
TGCGCCAGCAGCGCGGGACTAGCGAACACCGGGGAGCTGTTTTTT
CASSAGLANTGELFF
>NA|TRBJ1-1|NA|TRBV10-3
TGTGCCATCAGTGTGCAAGGAGGGACTGAAGCTTTCTTT
CAISVQGGTEAFF
>once|TRBJ1-1|NA|TRBV6-6
TGTGCCAGCAGTTACCTGGCAGGGTCGAACACTGAAGCTTTCTTT
CASSYLAGSNTEAFF
>NA|TRBJ1-1|NA|TRBV28
TGTGCCAGCAGTTTATCAGGGGACACTGAAGCTTTCTTT
CASSLSGDTEAFF